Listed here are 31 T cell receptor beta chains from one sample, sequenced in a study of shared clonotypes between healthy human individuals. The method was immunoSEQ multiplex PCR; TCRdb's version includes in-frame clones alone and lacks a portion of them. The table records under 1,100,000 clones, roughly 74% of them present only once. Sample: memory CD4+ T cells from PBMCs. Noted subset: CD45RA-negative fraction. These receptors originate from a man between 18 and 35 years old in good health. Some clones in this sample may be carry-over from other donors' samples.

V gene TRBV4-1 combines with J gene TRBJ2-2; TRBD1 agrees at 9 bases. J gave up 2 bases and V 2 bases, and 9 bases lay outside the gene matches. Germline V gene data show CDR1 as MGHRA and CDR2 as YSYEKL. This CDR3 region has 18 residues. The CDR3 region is CASSQREVGQGNTGELFF. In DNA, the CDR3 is TGCGCCAGCAGCCAAAGGGAGGTGGGACAGGGAAACACCGGGGAGCTGTTTTTT.

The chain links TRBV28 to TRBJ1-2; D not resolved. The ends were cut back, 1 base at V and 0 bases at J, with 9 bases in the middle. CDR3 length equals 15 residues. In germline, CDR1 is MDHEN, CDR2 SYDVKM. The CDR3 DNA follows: TGTGCCAGCAGTTTATACTCGGAAGCTAACTATGGCTACACCTTC. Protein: CASSLYSEANYGYTF.

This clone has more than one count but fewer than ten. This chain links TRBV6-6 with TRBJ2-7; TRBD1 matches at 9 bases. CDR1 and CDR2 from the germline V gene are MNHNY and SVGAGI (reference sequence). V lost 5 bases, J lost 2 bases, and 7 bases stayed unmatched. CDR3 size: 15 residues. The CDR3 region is CASSNVQGATYEQYF. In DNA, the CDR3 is TGTGCCAGCAGTAACGTACAGGGGGCCACCTACGAGCAGTACTTC.

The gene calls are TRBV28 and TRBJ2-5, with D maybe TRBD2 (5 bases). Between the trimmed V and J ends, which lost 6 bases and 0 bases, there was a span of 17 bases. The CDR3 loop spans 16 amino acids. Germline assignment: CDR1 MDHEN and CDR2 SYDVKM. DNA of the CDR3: TGTGCCAGCAGCGTGGTGGGAGATGTGGACCAAGAGACCCAGTACTTC. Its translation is CASSVVGDVDQETQYF.

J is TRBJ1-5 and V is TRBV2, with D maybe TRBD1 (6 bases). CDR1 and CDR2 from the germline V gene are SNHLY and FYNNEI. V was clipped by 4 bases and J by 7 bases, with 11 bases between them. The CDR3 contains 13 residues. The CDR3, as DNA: TGTGCCAGCAGTGCACAGGGCGTCCAGCCCCAGCATTTT. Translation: CASSAQGVQPQHF.

The CDR3 DNA reads TGTGCCAGCGATACAGGGCTTGGCGAAAAACTGTTTTTT. This sequence encodes CASDTGLGEKLFF. The V and J genes are TRBV7-9 and TRBJ1-4; TRBD1 is a possible D gene (6 bases). There are 13 residues in the CDR3. V was cut by 8 bases and J by 8 bases, with 15 bases left in between. Germline V lookup: CDR1 SEHNR, CDR2 FQNEAQ (reference sequence).

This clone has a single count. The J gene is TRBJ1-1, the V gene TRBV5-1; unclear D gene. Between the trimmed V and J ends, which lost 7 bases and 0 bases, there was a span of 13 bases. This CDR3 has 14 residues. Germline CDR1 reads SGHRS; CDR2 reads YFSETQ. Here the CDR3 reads CASFFDPMNTEAFF. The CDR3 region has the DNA TGCGCCAGCTTTTTTGACCCCATGAACACTGAAGCTTTCTTT.

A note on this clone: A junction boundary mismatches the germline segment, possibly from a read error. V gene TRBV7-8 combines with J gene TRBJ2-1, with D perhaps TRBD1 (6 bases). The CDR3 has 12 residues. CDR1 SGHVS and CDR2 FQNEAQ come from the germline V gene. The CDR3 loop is CASSSDSRTQLF. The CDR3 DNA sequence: TGTGCCAGCAGTTCGGACAGCCGGACGCAGCTCTTC.

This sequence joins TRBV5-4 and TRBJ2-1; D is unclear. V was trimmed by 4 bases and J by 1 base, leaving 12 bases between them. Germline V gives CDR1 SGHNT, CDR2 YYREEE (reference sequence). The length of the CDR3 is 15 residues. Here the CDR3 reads CASSESLNSYNEQFF. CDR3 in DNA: TGTGCCAGCAGCGAATCACTGAATTCCTACAATGAGCAGTTCTTC. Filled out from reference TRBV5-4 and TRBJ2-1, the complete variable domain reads ETGVTQSPTHLIKTRGQQVTLRCSSQSGHNTVSWYQQALGQGPQFIFQYYREEENGRGNFPPRFSGLQFPNYSSELNVNALELDDSALYLCASSESLNSYNEQFFGPGTRLTVL.

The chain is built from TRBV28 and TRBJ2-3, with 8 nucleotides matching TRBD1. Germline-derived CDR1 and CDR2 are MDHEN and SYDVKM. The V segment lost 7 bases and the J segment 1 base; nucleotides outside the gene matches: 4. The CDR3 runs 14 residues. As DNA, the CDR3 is TGTGCCAGCACCGCGGGACAGGGCACAGATACGCAGTATTTT. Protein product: CASTAGQGTDTQYF.

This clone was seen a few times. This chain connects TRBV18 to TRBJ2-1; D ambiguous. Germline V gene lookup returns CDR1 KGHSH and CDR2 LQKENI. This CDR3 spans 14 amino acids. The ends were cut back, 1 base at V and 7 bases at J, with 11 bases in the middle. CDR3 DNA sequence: TGTGCCAGCTCACCACGAAGCAGGATGAATGAGCAGTTCTTC. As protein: CASSPRSRMNEQFF.

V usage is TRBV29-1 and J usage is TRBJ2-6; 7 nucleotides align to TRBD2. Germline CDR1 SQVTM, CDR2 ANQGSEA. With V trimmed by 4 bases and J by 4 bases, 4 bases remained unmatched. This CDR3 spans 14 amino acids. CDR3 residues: CSVGEGRGANVLTF. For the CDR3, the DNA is TGCAGCGTTGGGGAGGGGCGCGGGGCCAACGTCCTGACTTTC.

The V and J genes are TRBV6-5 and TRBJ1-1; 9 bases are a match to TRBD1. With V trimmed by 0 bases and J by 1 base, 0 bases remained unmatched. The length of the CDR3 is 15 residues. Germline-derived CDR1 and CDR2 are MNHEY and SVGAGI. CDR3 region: CASSYSDRGNTEAFF. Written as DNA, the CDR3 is TGTGCCAGCAGTTACTCGGACAGGGGGAACACTGAAGCTTTCTTT.

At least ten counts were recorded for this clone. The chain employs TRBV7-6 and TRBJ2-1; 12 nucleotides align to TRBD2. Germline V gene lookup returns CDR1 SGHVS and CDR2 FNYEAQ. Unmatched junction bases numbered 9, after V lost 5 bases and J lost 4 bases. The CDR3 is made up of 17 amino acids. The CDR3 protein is CASSAYGLAGSYNEQFF. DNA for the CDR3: TGTGCCAGCAGCGCGTACGGACTAGCGGGATCTTACAATGAGCAGTTCTTC.

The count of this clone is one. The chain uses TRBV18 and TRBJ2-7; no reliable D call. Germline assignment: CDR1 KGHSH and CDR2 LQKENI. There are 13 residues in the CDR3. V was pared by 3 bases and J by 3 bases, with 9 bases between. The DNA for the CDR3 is TGTGCCAGCTCACCGTATGTAGGCTACGAGCAGTACTTC. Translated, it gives CASSPYVGYEQYF.

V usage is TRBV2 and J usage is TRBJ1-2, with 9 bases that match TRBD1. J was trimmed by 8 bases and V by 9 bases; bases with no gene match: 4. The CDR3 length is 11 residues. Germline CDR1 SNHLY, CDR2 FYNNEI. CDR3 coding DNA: TGTGCCAGACAGGGGGCGCGAGGCTACACCTTC. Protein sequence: CARQGARGYTF.

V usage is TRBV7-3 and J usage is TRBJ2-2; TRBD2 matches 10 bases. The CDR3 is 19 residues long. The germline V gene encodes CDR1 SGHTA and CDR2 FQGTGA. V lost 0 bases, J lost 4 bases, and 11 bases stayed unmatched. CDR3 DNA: TGTGCCAGCAGCTTAACGTTTTCTAGCGGGAGCGGGGGCACCGGGGAGCTGTTTTTT. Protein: CASSLTFSSGSGGTGELFF.

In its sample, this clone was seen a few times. The CDR3 nucleotides read TGTGCCAGCAGCGCGACCTGGACAGCCTCTGGAAACACCATATATTTT. Translated: CASSATWTASGNTIYF. This sequence joins TRBV9 and TRBJ1-3; a possible D gene is TRBD1 (6 bases). Trimming shortened V by 3 bases and J by 0 bases, and 13 bases separated the two germline ends. Looked up from germline, CDR1 is SGDLS and CDR2 is YYNGEE. The CDR3 is made up of 16 amino acids.

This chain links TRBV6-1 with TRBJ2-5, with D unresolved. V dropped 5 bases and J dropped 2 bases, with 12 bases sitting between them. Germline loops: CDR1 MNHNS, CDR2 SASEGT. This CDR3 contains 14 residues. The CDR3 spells CASSLVGTQETQYF. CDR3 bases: TGTGCCAGCAGTCTGGTGGGTACACAAGAGACCCAGTACTTC.

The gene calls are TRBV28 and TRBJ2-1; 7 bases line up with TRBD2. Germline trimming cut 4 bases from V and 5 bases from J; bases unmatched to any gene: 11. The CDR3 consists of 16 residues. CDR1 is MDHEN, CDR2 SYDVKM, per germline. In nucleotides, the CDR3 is TGTGCCAGCAGTTGGGGCACGGGGGGAATCCACAATGAGCAGTTCTTC. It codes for CASSWGTGGIHNEQFF. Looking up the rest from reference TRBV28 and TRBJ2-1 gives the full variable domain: DVKVTQSSRYLVKRTGEKVFLECVQDMDHENMFWYRQDPGLGLRLIYFSYDVKMKEKGDIPEGYSVSREKKERFSLILESASTNQTSMYLCASSWGTGGIHNEQFFGPGTRLTVL.

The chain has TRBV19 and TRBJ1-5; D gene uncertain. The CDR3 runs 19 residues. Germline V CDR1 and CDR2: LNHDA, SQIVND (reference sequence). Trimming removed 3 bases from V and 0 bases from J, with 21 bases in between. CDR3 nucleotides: TGTGCCAGTAGTATGAGGCACGGGGAGGCTACTAATAGCAATCAGCCCCAGCATTTT. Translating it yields CASSMRHGEATNSNQPQHF.

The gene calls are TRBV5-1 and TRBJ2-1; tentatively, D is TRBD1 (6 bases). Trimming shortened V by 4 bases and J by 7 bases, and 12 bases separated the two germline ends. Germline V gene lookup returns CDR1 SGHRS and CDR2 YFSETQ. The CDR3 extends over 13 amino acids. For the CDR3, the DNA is TGCGCCAGCAGCGTGCTACAGGGAAATGAGCAGTTCTTC. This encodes CASSVLQGNEQFF. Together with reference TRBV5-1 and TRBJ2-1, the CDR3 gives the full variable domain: KAGVTQTPRYLIKTRGQQVTLSCSPISGHRSVSWYQQTPGQGLQFLFEYFSETQRNKGNFPGRFSGRQFSNSRSEMNVSTLELGDSALYLCASSVLQGNEQFFGPGTRLTVL.

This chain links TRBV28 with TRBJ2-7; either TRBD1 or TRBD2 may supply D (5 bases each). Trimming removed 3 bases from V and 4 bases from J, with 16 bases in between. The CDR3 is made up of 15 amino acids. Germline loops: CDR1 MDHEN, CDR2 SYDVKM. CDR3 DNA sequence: TGTGCCAGCAGTTTGGTAGCGCTAGGACAATACGAGCAGTACTTC. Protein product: CASSLVALGQYEQYF.

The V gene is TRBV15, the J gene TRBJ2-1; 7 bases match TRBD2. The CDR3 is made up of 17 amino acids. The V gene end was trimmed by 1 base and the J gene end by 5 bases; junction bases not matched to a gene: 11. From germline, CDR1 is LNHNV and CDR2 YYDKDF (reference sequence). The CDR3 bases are TGTGCCACCAGCAGAGCCCCCCCCGGGACTACGCACAATGAGCAGTTCTTC. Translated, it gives CATSRAPPGTTHNEQFF. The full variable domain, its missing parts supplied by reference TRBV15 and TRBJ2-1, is DAMVIQNPRYQVTQFGKPVTLSCSQTLNHNVMYWYQQKSSQAPKLLFHYYDKDFNNEADTPDNFQSRRPNTSFCFLDIRSPGLGDTAMYLCATSRAPPGTTHNEQFFGPGTRLTVL.

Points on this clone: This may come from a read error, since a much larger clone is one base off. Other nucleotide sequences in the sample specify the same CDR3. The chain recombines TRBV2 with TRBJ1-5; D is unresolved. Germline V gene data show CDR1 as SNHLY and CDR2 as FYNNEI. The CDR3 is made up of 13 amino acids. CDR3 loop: CASSDISNQPQHF. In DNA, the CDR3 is TGCGCCAGCAGTGACATTAGCAATCAGCCCCAGCATTTT.

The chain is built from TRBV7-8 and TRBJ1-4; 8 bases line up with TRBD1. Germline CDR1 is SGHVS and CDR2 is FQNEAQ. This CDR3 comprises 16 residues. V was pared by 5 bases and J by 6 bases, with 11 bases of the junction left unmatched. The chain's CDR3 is CASSRRTGYSDEKLFF. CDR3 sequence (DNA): TGTGCCAGCAGCCGACGGACAGGGTATTCGGATGAAAAACTGTTTTTT.

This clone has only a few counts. The CDR3 region is CASSTPGTGDEKLFF. CDR3 in DNA: TGTGCCAGTAGTACACCCGGGACAGGGGATGAAAAACTGTTTTTT. The chain joins TRBV19 to TRBJ1-4; the match to TRBD1 covers 10 bases. Germline loops: CDR1 LNHDA, CDR2 SQIVND (reference sequence). Trimming cost V 4 bases and J 6 bases; bases outside gene matches: 5. There are 15 residues in the CDR3.

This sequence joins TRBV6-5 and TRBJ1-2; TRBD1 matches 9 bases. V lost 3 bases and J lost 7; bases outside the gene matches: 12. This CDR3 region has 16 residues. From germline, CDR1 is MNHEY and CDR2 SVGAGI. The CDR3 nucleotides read TGTGCCAGCAGTTATTCGTCCGGGACAGGGTTCGGTGGCTACACCTTC. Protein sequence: CASSYSSGTGFGGYTF.

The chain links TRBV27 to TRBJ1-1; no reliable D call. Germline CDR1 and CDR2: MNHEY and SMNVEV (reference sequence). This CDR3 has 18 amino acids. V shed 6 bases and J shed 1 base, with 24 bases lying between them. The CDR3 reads CASSPSGRRSTRNTEAFF. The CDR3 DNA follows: TGTGCCAGCAGCCCTTCAGGAAGACGTTCAACTAGGAACACTGAAGCTTTCTTT.

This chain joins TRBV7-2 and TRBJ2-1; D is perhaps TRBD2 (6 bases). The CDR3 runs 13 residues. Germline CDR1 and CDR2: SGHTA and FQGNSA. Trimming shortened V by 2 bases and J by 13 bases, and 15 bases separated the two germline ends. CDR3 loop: CASSLYGSTIQFF. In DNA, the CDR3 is TGTGCCAGCAGCTTATACGGGAGTACAATTCAGTTCTTC. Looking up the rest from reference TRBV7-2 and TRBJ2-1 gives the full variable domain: GAGVSQSPSNKVTEKGKDVELRCDPISGHTALYWYRQSLGQGLEFLIYFQGNSAPDKSGLPSDRFSAERTGGSVSTLTIQRTQQEDSAVYLCASSLYGSTIQFFGPGTRLTVL.

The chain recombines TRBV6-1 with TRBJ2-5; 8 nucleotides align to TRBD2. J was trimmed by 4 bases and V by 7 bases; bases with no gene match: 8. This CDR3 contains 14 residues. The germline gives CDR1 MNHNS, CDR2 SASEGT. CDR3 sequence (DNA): TGTGCCAGCACCTCCGGGGGGGCTTCAGAGACCCAGTACTTC. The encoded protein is CASTSGGASETQYF.